This record looks at one TCR beta chain sequence and its context. In the same sample, other DNA sequences code for this CDR3. This sample stems from a study of T cell changes during pregnancy in multiple sclerosis. Sequencing used immunoSEQ multiplex PCR; TCRdb keeps in-frame clones, though not all of them. The top ten hold 1.4% of the sample, which has some 71,000 clones, roughly 88% seen once. The sequenced sample was peripheral blood, obtained in the third trimester of pregnancy. The receptor comes from a female donor with multiple sclerosis, enrolled in a pregnancy study.

DNA for the CDR3: TGTGCCATCAGCCTGACAGGGCGAGGTGACACTGAAGCTTTCTTT. Its protein is CAISLTGRGDTEAFF. The chain is built from TRBV10-3 and TRBJ1-1; TRBD1 matches 7 bases. CDR1 ENHRY and CDR2 SYGVKD come from the germline V gene. This CDR3 region has 15 residues. Germline trimming cut 6 bases from V and 3 bases from J; bases unmatched to any gene: 10.